This TCR beta chain was captured by sequencing in a study of human T cells and chemical hapten exposure. Across the study: Small discrepancies in pooled library volume mainly accounted for the varying TCR yields per sample.

The table lists this clonotype with a count of one. Time point indicated: patch test 1, 2 weeks after DPC sensitization. As to treatment: therapeutic diphenylcyclopropenone sensitization with weekly scalp DPC. From germline, CDR1 is SGHTA and CDR2 FQGTGA. CDR3 length: 15 residues. Deletions cut 5 bases from V and 1 base from J, with 14 bases between. Authors' processing steps: The number of TCRs in each sample had a median of approximately 95,000 and spanned roughly 23,224 to 750,000. TCRdb re-called the RACE reads with MiXCR, one entry per CDR3 protein. The V and J calls follow TCRdb's processing rather than the paper's. The sample carries some 70,000 distinct CDR3 sequences, 30% to 35% recorded once.

The origin of this receptor is a man aged 35 to 55 with alopecia areata. Some clones in this sample may be carry-over from other donors' samples. This chain connects TRBV7-3 to TRBJ2-5; D might be TRBD2 (6 bases). The sequencing here drew on whole blood, taken in connection with sensitization to the hapten diphenylcyclopropenone (DPC). CDR3: CASSLGDSAQETQYF. The CDR3 DNA follows: TGTGCCAGCAGCCTCGGGGACTCGGCCCAAGAGACCCAGTACTTC.